This T cell receptor beta chain was recovered during a study of T cells in Graves' hyperthyroidism and ophthalmopathy. The study's findings and limits: Among clonotypes expanded in thyroid above 0.001, most were also found in blood.

Trimming removed 5 bases at V and 11 bases at J, with 18 bases between. The CDR3 runs 14 residues. Germline CDR1 is MDHEN and CDR2 is SYDVKM. The source material, RNA transcripts, was used to amplify TCR beta CDR3 regions. The TCR CDR3 first-round RT-PCR relied on the HTBI primer set. MiXCR, applied by TCRdb to the multiplex PCR reads, yields one record per CDR3 protein. Of more than 450,000 distinct CDR3 sequences in the sample, about 15% were seen once. Patients showing uncontrolled infection, other autoimmune disease, pregnancy or lactation were ineligible. The diagnostic basis comprised clinical symptoms, serum thyroxine and TRAb, thyroid ultrasound and orbital computed tomography. The PBMCs were taken from more than 8 ml of fresh peripheral blood. This clonotype has ten or more counts. What it binds is not known.

This sequence joins TRBV28 and TRBJ1-4, with D tentatively TRBD1 (5 bases). The sequencing input was blood. This sequence originates from a woman aged 40 to 50 with Graves' hyperthyroidism. CDR3: CASSMPGTTGKLFF. The CDR3 DNA sequence: TGTGCCAGCAGTATGCCAGGGACCACGGGGAAACTGTTTTTT.